Below, 30 T cell receptor beta chains from the same sample are listed, as sequenced in a study of blood T cell repertoires in COVID-19. Libraries were prepared by immunoSEQ multiplex PCR; TCRdb keeps only in-frame clonotypes and omits some of them. Of hundreds of thousands of clones in the sample, about 90% were seen once. What was sequenced was peripheral blood. The source of these receptors is a young woman with COVID-19, enrolled during active disease.

This chain joins TRBV12-3 or TRBV12-4 and TRBJ1-2; no clear D. Trimming took off 2 bases at V and 4 bases at J, with 8 bases between the two ends. The CDR3 consists of 13 residues. Written as DNA, the CDR3 is TGTGCCAGCAGTTTACGGAGGAGCTATGGCTACACCTTC. It specifies CASSLRRSYGYTF.

V usage is TRBV19 and J usage is TRBJ2-4; 10 nucleotides agree with TRBD1. The V gene's germline CDR1 is LNHDA and CDR2 SQIVND (reference sequence). The CDR3 has 16 amino acids. Trimming at V came to 6 bases and at J to 2 bases, leaving 7 bases not matched to a gene. CDR3 in amino acids: CASSRPGQGTKNIQYF. The CDR3 DNA reads as TGTGCCAGTAGCAGACCGGGACAGGGGACCAAAAACATTCAGTACTTC.

The rearrangement joins TRBV24-1 to TRBJ1-2; D not certain. Per germline, CDR1 KGHDR and CDR2 SFDVKD. The CDR3 runs to 16 residues. V gave up 4 bases and J gave up 0 bases, with 14 bases separating them. The CDR3 region has the DNA TGTGCCACCAGTGAACACCCTAGGATCGCTAACTATGGCTACACCTTC. Its translation is CATSEHPRIANYGYTF.

This clone has only one observation. The gene calls are TRBV2 and TRBJ1-1; maybe TRBD1 (6 bases). In germline, CDR1 is SNHLY, CDR2 FYNNEI. The CDR3 is made up of 17 amino acids. Deletions cut 6 bases from V and 0 bases from J, with 20 bases between. The CDR3 DNA sequence: TGTGCCAGCAGCACCAACCCTTATGGACAGATGAACACTGAAGCTTTCTTT. This encodes CASSTNPYGQMNTEAFF.

Here the CDR3 reads CASSYQSGTKGEQYF. CDR3 DNA sequence: TGTGCCAGCAGTTACCAATCCGGGACAAAGGGCGAGCAGTACTTC. The chain employs TRBV6-5 and TRBJ2-7, with a tentative D call TRBD1 (6 bases). V was cut by 2 bases and J by 6 bases, with 17 bases left in between. Germline V CDR1 and CDR2: MNHEY, SVGAGI. The CDR3 runs to 15 residues.

This clone was detected only a few times. The chain carries TRBV19 and TRBJ1-2; TRBD1 matches 7 bases. V trimming: 7 bases; J trimming: 0 bases; junction bases outside the gene matches: 8. The germline CDR1 and CDR2 sequences are LNHDA and SQIVND (reference sequence). This CDR3 region has 15 residues. The CDR3 DNA sequence: TGTGCCAGTACCCCGGGACAGCATACTAACTATGGCTACACCTTC. This translates into CASTPGQHTNYGYTF.

The chain is built from TRBV5-1 and TRBJ2-3; D gene ambiguous. Trimming shortened V by 2 bases and J by 1 base, and 2 bases separated the two germline ends. The CDR3 sequence is 12 residues long. The V gene's germline CDR1 is SGHRS and CDR2 YFSETQ. The DNA for the CDR3 is TGCGCCAGCAGCTTCGGCACAGATACGCAGTATTTT. It encodes CASSFGTDTQYF.

The chain couples TRBV28 to TRBJ2-7; 7 nucleotides match TRBD2. With 3 bases clipped from V and 3 bases from J, the junction kept 5 bases outside the gene matches. The CDR3 has 14 amino acids. The germline gives CDR1 MDHEN, CDR2 SYDVKM. CDR3 DNA: TGTGCCAGCAGTTTTATGGGGGGGAACTACGAGCAGTACTTC. It encodes CASSFMGGNYEQYF.

The CDR3 nucleotides are TGTGCCAGCACCGTCGACTCCGTAGAGCAGTACTTC. Amino acids: CASTVDSVEQYF. The rearrangement links TRBV7-9 to TRBJ2-7; D not certain. This CDR3 has 12 amino acids. V was clipped by 7 bases and J by 7 bases, with 14 bases between them. Germline V gene lookup returns CDR1 SEHNR and CDR2 FQNEAQ (reference sequence).

The chain couples TRBV6-1 to TRBJ2-7; D is uncertain. Germline CDR1 is MNHNS and CDR2 is SASEGT. The length of the CDR3 is 11 residues. The V and J ends lost 0 bases and 10 bases respectively, with 7 bases between them. CDR3 nucleotide sequence: TGTGCCAGCAGTGAAGCCTGGCCCCAGTACTTC. Encoded protein: CASSEAWPQYF.

The V and J genes are TRBV6-4 and TRBJ1-1; D is possibly TRBD1 (5 bases). Germline lookup yields CDR1 MRHNA and CDR2 SNTAGT. Trimming cost V 3 bases and J 5 bases, with 13 bases left between them. This CDR3 comprises 14 residues. CDR3 DNA sequence: TGTGCCAGCAGTGAGAGGCAGGGATGGACTGAAGCTTTCTTT. Translating it yields CASSERQGWTEAFF.

This sequence joins TRBV4-2 and TRBJ2-3; D gene unclear. Germline loops: CDR1 LGHNA, CDR2 YNFKEQ. This CDR3 contains 15 residues. Trimming pared 0 bases from V and 0 bases from J, leaving 7 bases between. CDR3: CASSQDRRSTDTQYF. Here the CDR3 DNA reads TGTGCCAGCAGCCAAGATCGGCGGAGCACAGATACGCAGTATTTT.

This clone was recorded a few times. This chain joins TRBV28 and TRBJ1-2, with D unclear. Per the germline V gene, CDR1 is MDHEN and CDR2 is SYDVKM. V was cut by 2 bases and J by 10 bases, with 14 bases left in between. The CDR3 sequence is 13 residues long. In nucleotides, the CDR3 is TGTGCCAGCAGTTTAGTTCAGCTCAGGTCCTACACCTTC. This encodes CASSLVQLRSYTF.

This clone was counted a few times. The V gene is TRBV5-1, the J gene TRBJ2-1; 10 bases agree with TRBD2. The junction had 3 bases not matched to a gene; V was cut back by 5 bases and J by 4 bases. Per the germline V gene, CDR1 is SGHRS and CDR2 is YFSETQ. The CDR3 has 14 amino acids. CDR3 in amino acids: CASSLLAGYNEQFF. Here the CDR3 DNA reads TGCGCCAGCAGTTTACTAGCGGGATACAATGAGCAGTTCTTC. The whole variable domain, filled in from reference TRBV5-1 and TRBJ2-1, reads KAGVTQTPRYLIKTRGQQVTLSCSPISGHRSVSWYQQTPGQGLQFLFEYFSETQRNKGNFPGRFSGRQFSNSRSEMNVSTLELGDSALYLCASSLLAGYNEQFFGPGTRLTVL.

The V gene is TRBV23-1, the J gene TRBJ2-2; D is uncertain. TRBV23-1 counts as an open reading frame of uncertain function. CDR3 size: 12 residues. V shed 6 bases and J shed 6 bases, with 8 bases lying between them. The CDR3 is CASRRLSGELFF. The CDR3 DNA is TGCGCCAGCAGGAGGTTGTCCGGGGAGCTGTTTTTT.

The rearrangement links TRBV5-1 to TRBJ1-1; TRBD1 matches at 7 bases. V lost 5 bases and J lost 3; bases outside the gene matches: 10. This CDR3 is 15 amino acids long. Per germline, CDR1 SGHRS and CDR2 YFSETQ. CDR3 sequence: CASSPTGRVYTEAFF. CDR3 coding DNA: TGCGCCAGCAGTCCGACAGGGCGAGTTTACACTGAAGCTTTCTTT.

This chain connects TRBV30 to TRBJ2-3, with TRBD1 as a possible D gene (6 bases). V was cut by 4 bases and J by 1 base, with 15 bases left in between. This CDR3 is built from 15 residues. Germline values: CDR1 GTSNPN, CDR2 SVGIG (reference sequence). This CDR3 reads CAWNKGVYGTDTQYF. In DNA form, the CDR3 reads TGTGCCTGGAATAAGGGGGTCTACGGCACAGATACGCAGTATTTT.

CDR3 bases: TGTGCCAGCAGCTCCCCATCCGGGGGAGAGACCCAGTACTTC. Its translation is CASSSPSGGETQYF. The rearrangement joins TRBV5-6 to TRBJ2-5; a weak D match, TRBD2 (6 bases). This CDR3 is 14 amino acids long. Germline V gives CDR1 SGHDT, CDR2 YYEEEE. V lost 3 bases, J lost 4 bases, and 13 bases lay in between.

The genes are TRBV2 and TRBJ1-6; 9 bases agree with TRBD1. CDR3 length: 14 amino acids. Germline CDR1 is SNHLY and CDR2 is FYNNEI. The V segment lost 4 bases and the J segment 9 bases; nucleotides outside the gene matches: 4. CDR3 sequence (DNA): TGTGCCAGCAGTGCGGGACAGGGTTTTTCACCCCTCCACTTT. It encodes CASSAGQGFSPLHF.

This chain joins TRBV6-5 and TRBJ2-2, with D possibly TRBD2 on 6 matching bases. V shed 6 bases and J shed 4 bases, with 15 bases lying between them. The CDR3 is made up of 15 amino acids. The germline gives CDR1 MNHEY, CDR2 SVGAGI. As DNA, the CDR3 is TGTGCCAGCAGATGGGGACTCGCCCCCACCGGGGAGCTGTTTTTT. Translating gives CASRWGLAPTGELFF.

The chain couples TRBV19 to TRBJ1-3; no reliable D call. The CDR3 sequence is 12 residues long. V shed 8 bases and J shed 3 bases, with 8 bases lying between them. In germline, CDR1 is LNHDA, CDR2 SQIVND (reference sequence). The CDR3 nucleotides read TGTGCCAGTTGTTGTAATGGAAACACCATATATTTT. Translated: CASCCNGNTIYF.

The V call is TRBV6-4, the J call TRBJ1-2; tentative D call: TRBD1 (6 bases). Germline values: CDR1 MRHNA, CDR2 SNTAGT. This CDR3 is built from 14 residues. Deletions cut 6 bases from V and 5 bases from J, with 16 bases between. CDR3 in amino acids: CASRSTGSQYGYTF. CDR3 sequence (DNA): TGTGCCAGCAGGAGTACAGGGTCGCAATATGGCTACACCTTC.

This clone was seen a handful of times. The chain employs TRBV27 and TRBJ2-7; a weak D match, TRBD2 (5 bases). There are 13 residues in the CDR3. V was cut by 3 bases and J by 1 base, with 7 bases left in between. The V gene's germline CDR1 is MNHEY and CDR2 SMNVEV (reference sequence). The chain's CDR3 is CASSFGVSYEQYF. The CDR3 bases are TGTGCCAGCAGTTTCGGGGTATCCTACGAGCAGTACTTC.

J is TRBJ1-1 and V is TRBV10-3; D might be TRBD1 (6 bases). From germline, CDR1 is ENHRY and CDR2 SYGVKD. CDR3 length: 13 amino acids. Between the trimmed V and J ends, which lost 6 bases and 8 bases, there was a span of 16 bases. The CDR3 reads CAISKDGRGEAFF. The CDR3 coding sequence is TGTGCCATCAGCAAAGACGGGAGGGGGGAAGCTTTCTTT.

This clone came up a few times. This same CDR3 is encoded by further DNA sequences in the sample. V is TRBV6-5 and J is TRBJ1-6, with a weak D call TRBD1 (5 bases). Germline-derived CDR1 and CDR2 are MNHEY and SVGAGI. This CDR3 is built from 14 residues. With 2 bases removed from V and 10 bases from J, the gap between germline ends came to 12 bases. As DNA, the CDR3 is TGTGCCAGCAGTTACAGGCAGGGAGGATCACCCCTCCACTTT. Amino acids: CASSYRQGGSPLHF.

The J gene is TRBJ1-1, the V gene TRBV7-2; D is undetermined. This CDR3 has 15 residues. The germline V gene encodes CDR1 SGHTA and CDR2 FQGNSA. The V end was cut by 0 bases, the J end by 0 bases, with 8 bases between. The CDR3 coding sequence is TGTGCCAGCAGCTTAGCGTCGGCGGTGAACACTGAAGCTTTCTTT. It translates to CASSLASAVNTEAFF.

The J gene is TRBJ2-3, the V gene TRBV27; D might be TRBD2 (7 bases). The length of the CDR3 is 18 residues. The V and J ends lost 5 bases and 1 base respectively, with 22 bases between them. Germline lookup yields CDR1 MNHEY and CDR2 SMNVEV (reference sequence). The CDR3, as DNA: TGTGCCAGCAGTACACCGCCGGGGGGCGGGGGTGGCACAGATACGCAGTATTTT. Its protein is CASSTPPGGGGGTDTQYF.

The rearrangement links TRBV5-1 to TRBJ1-5, with D possibly matching TRBD1 (5 bases). CDR1 and CDR2 from the germline V gene are SGHRS and YFSETQ. Trimming left V 0 bases short and J 5 bases short, with 15 bases between. The CDR3 runs 16 residues. In DNA, the CDR3 is TGCGCCAGCAGCTTGGAGGCCCCGGGGGGGGATCAGCCCCAGCATTTT. This encodes CASSLEAPGGDQPQHF.

The gene calls are TRBV10-2 and TRBJ2-2, with 7 positions matching TRBD1. With V trimmed by 1 base and J by 3 bases, 8 bases remained unmatched. CDR3 length: 17 residues. Germline-derived CDR1 and CDR2 are WSHSY and SAAADI. CDR3 sequence reads: CASSEFLEGAYTGELFF. The CDR3 region has the DNA TGCGCCAGCAGTGAGTTTCTTGAGGGGGCGTACACCGGGGAGCTGTTTTTT.

The chain is built from TRBV7-9 and TRBJ2-1; 9 nucleotides agree with TRBD2. The CDR3 extends over 17 amino acids. V lost 2 bases and J lost 8; bases outside the gene matches: 13. Germline CDR1 and CDR2: SEHNR and FQNEAQ (reference sequence). The CDR3 DNA sequence: TGTGCCAGCAGCTTACCACTTCGGGCTAGCGGGGTCTATGAGCAGTTCTTC. Translating it yields CASSLPLRASGVYEQFF.